The entry below gives a single T cell receptor beta chain sequence along with its context. These data originate in a study of STAT5B mutations in CD4+ large granular lymphocyte leukemia. Profiling relied on immunoSEQ multiplex PCR, and the TCRdb table lists in-frame clones only, not all of them. The sample has 21,000 or so clones, approximately 80% seen once. This CDR3 is built from 13 residues. Trimming took off 4 bases at V and 3 bases at J, with 9 bases between the two ends. The germline V gene encodes CDR1 SGDLS and CDR2 YYNGEE. The rearrangement joins TRBV9 to TRBJ2-3; D gene unclear. The sequenced sample consisted of CD4+ T cells from blood buffy coats. The receptor comes from a human donor in good health. CDR3 residues: CASSIFGTDTQYF. The CDR3 bases are TGTGCCAGCAGCATCTTCGGGACAGATACGCAGTATTTT.